This T cell receptor (beta chain) was documented in a study of regulatory T cells in long-lasting Graves disease. The V end was cut by 4 bases, the J end by 3 bases, with 10 bases between. The CDR3 totals 13 residues. Germline V gene data show CDR1 as MNHEY and CDR2 as SVGEGT. The time point was: newly diagnosed GD, antithyroid drugs for less than 3 months. From PBMCs, RNA was extracted and then used to make the TCR library. Arm-PCR of CDR3 regions with iRepertoire HTBI primers generated TCR beta libraries. TCRdb fed the multiplex PCR reads into MiXCR, producing one record per CDR3 protein. Among hundreds of thousands of distinct CDR3 sequences listed, roughly 16% were seen once.

Sequences were derived from peripheral blood mononuclear cells (PBMCs), sampled at new diagnosis, from a patient treated with antithyroid drugs. The V gene is TRBV6-2 or TRBV6-3, the J gene TRBJ2-7; no clear D gene. The sequence derives from a female donor with Graves disease. CDR3 in amino acids: CASSWWWGYEQYF. The CDR3 DNA follows: TGTGCCAGCAGTTGGTGGTGGGGCTACGAGCAGTACTTC.